One sample yielded the 31 T cell receptor beta chains listed below, sequenced in a study of OX40 agonist ivuxolimab in advanced cancers. Libraries were prepared by immunoSEQ multiplex PCR; TCRdb keeps only in-frame clonotypes and omits some of them. The sample has approximately 62,000 clones, 90% to 95% seen once; the top ten hold roughly an eighth. Sequenced here: CD4+ or CD8+ T cells sorted from blood, sampled in a trial of the OX40 agonist ivuxolimab. The receptors stem from an adult with an advanced solid tumor such as melanoma, head and neck, liver or kidney cancer.

Worth noting for this clone: The junction shows a germline mismatch at one end, possibly a read error. The chain is built from TRBV5-4 and TRBJ2-7; TRBD2 aligns across 11 bases. Germline V lookup: CDR1 SGHNT, CDR2 YYREEE (reference sequence). This CDR3 comprises 11 residues. The CDR3: CATGTSGTVDF. The CDR3 DNA reads TGTGCCACCGGGACTAGCGGAACTGTGGACTTC.

This sequence joins TRBV7-3 and TRBJ1-1; D gene uncertain. This CDR3 region has 12 residues. Germline assignment: CDR1 SGHTA and CDR2 FQGTGA. V was clipped by 3 bases and J by 8 bases, with 10 bases between them. DNA of the CDR3: TGTGCCAGCAGCTTCGGTGTAGCCGAAGCTTTCTTT. Translated: CASSFGVAEAFF.

The rearrangement links TRBV15 to TRBJ2-5; no definite D call. With 5 bases removed from V and 5 bases from J, the gap between germline ends came to 9 bases. Germline assignment: CDR1 LNHNV and CDR2 YYDKDF (reference sequence). CDR3 length equals 12 residues. The CDR3 bases are TGTGCCACCAGCTCTGCCCCGGAGACCCAGTACTTC. Amino acid sequence: CATSSAPETQYF.

The chain is built from TRBV6-1 and TRBJ2-7, with TRBD1 identical over 7 bases. Germline CDR1 MNHNS, CDR2 SASEGT. J was trimmed by 3 bases and V by 7 bases; bases with no gene match: 3. The CDR3 extends over 12 amino acids. The CDR3 region is CASIWDSYEQYF. CDR3 coding DNA: TGTGCCAGCATTTGGGACAGCTACGAGCAGTACTTC.

The CDR3 here is CASSEMIYEQYF. The CDR3 DNA sequence: TGTGCCAGCAGCGAAATGATATACGAGCAGTACTTC. The V call is TRBV11-2, the J call TRBJ2-7; D remains ambiguous. Germline V gene sequence: CDR1 SGHAT, CDR2 FQNNGV. The CDR3 extends over 12 amino acids. V lost 5 bases to trimming and J lost 4 bases, with 9 bases between them.

The chain joins TRBV7-6 to TRBJ2-3, with D tentatively TRBD1 or TRBD2 (5 bases each). Looked up from germline, CDR1 is SGHVS and CDR2 is FNYEAQ. The CDR3 runs 14 residues. The ends were cut back, 5 bases at V and 4 bases at J, with 13 bases in the middle. DNA of the CDR3: TGTGCCAGCAGCGAGGGGCTAGGCGCAGATACGCAGTATTTT. Its translation: CASSEGLGADTQYF.

The J gene is TRBJ2-3, the V gene TRBV2; possible D gene TRBD2, 6 bases. The V gene's germline CDR1 is SNHLY and CDR2 FYNNEI. The CDR3 totals 14 residues. Trimming pared 7 bases from V and 3 bases from J, leaving 14 bases between. CDR3 in amino acids: CASKGLDATDTQYF. CDR3 nucleotide sequence: TGTGCCAGCAAGGGACTCGATGCTACAGATACGCAGTATTTT.

This clone was counted once. The chain links TRBV7-8 to TRBJ1-3; TRBD1 is a possible D gene (6 bases). From germline, CDR1 is SGHVS and CDR2 FQNEAQ. With 2 bases removed from V and 2 bases from J, the gap between germline ends came to 16 bases. The CDR3 is made up of 17 amino acids. The CDR3 region has the DNA TGTGCCAGCAGCTTACCTACAGGGTCATCCGCTGGAAACACCATATATTTT. Its protein product is CASSLPTGSSAGNTIYF.

The chain has TRBV7-9 and TRBJ2-1, with 12 bases that match TRBD2. V shed 1 base, J shed 3 bases, and the junction held 10 bases outside the gene matches. The CDR3 runs 19 residues. Germline loops: CDR1 SEHNR, CDR2 FQNEAQ (reference sequence). The CDR3 nucleotides are TGTGCCAGCAGCTTAGAGTTCGCGACTAGCGGGAGTCACTACAATGAGCAGTTCTTC. Its protein product is CASSLEFATSGSHYNEQFF.

The CDR3: CASSSTGRGNEQFF. The DNA of the CDR3 is TGTGCCAGCAGCTCTACGGGACGCGGTAATGAGCAGTTCTTC. The rearrangement uses TRBV13 and TRBJ2-1; the D call may be TRBD1 or TRBD2 (5 bases each). Trimming stripped 4 bases from V and 7 bases from J, with 14 bases between. The germline CDR1 and CDR2 sequences are PRHDT and FYEKMQ (reference sequence). The CDR3 totals 14 residues.

The J gene is TRBJ2-7, the V gene TRBV27, with 8 nucleotides matching TRBD1. Germline V gene data show CDR1 as MNHEY and CDR2 as SMNVEV (reference sequence). Losses at the gene ends were 4 bases for V and 11 bases for J; bases not matched to a gene: 7. This CDR3 comprises 12 residues. CDR3 sequence (DNA): TGTGCCAGCAGTTGGCCGGGACAGGTTGAGTACTTC. Translating gives CASSWPGQVEYF.

The chain combines TRBV7-9 with TRBJ1-3; 9 nucleotides agree with TRBD1. The germline CDR1 and CDR2 sequences are SEHNR and FQNEAQ (reference sequence). This CDR3 spans 16 amino acids. V trimming: 0 bases; J trimming: 3 bases; junction bases outside the gene matches: 3. The CDR3 DNA is TGTGCCAGCAGCTTAGCTGGGACAGGGTATGGAAACACCATATATTTT. Translation gives CASSLAGTGYGNTIYF.

This clone was detected only once. For the CDR3, the DNA is TGTGCCATCAGTGGATCGAATGGCTACACCTTC. It translates to CAISGSNGYTF. This chain uses TRBV10-3 with TRBJ1-2; no clear D. This CDR3 is built from 11 residues. Trimming stripped 4 bases from V and 6 bases from J, with 6 bases between. CDR1 and CDR2 (germline): ENHRY, SYGVKD.

The J gene is TRBJ2-1, the V gene TRBV7-8; D gene ambiguous. The CDR3 spans 15 residues. Germline CDR1 SGHVS, CDR2 FQNEAQ. Trimming cost V 3 bases and J 5 bases, with 14 bases left between them. In nucleotides, the CDR3 is TGTGCCAGCAGCTTCGTACGACAAGTTGACAATGAGCAGTTCTTC. Encoded protein: CASSFVRQVDNEQFF.

J is TRBJ2-5 and V is TRBV7-9; D remains ambiguous. The J call may be in error: the DNA end matches TRBJ2-7 better. CDR3 length: 14 amino acids. Germline CDR1 SEHNR, CDR2 FQNEAQ (reference sequence). DNA of the CDR3: TGTGCCAGCAGCCCCATGACCGCGTCCTACGAGCAGTACTTC. Residues: CASSPMTASYEQYF.

The chain employs TRBV19 and TRBJ2-3, with D perhaps matching TRBD2 (7 bases). The CDR3 runs to 17 residues. Between the trimmed V and J ends, which lost 8 bases and 5 bases, there was a span of 26 bases. Per germline, CDR1 LNHDA and CDR2 SQIVND (reference sequence). CDR3 nucleotides: TGTGCCAGTCGCTTTCTCGCGGGACGGGGGGCAGAAGATACGCAGTATTTT. It yields the protein CASRFLAGRGAEDTQYF.

J is TRBJ2-7 and V is TRBV4-1; D is perhaps TRBD1 (7 bases). This CDR3 comprises 14 residues. The germline V and J ends were trimmed by 3 bases and 3 bases, with 12 bases remaining between them. Germline V CDR1 and CDR2: MGHRA, YSYEKL. The CDR3 loop is CASSQGGQLYEQYF. CDR3 DNA sequence: TGCGCCAGCAGCCAGGGGGGACAGCTCTACGAGCAGTACTTC.

The chain recombines TRBV19 with TRBJ2-7; D possibly corresponds to TRBD2 (6 bases). V lost 4 bases to trimming and J lost 3 bases, with 13 bases between them. Germline V lookup: CDR1 LNHDA, CDR2 SQIVND (reference sequence). The CDR3 sequence is 14 residues long. This CDR3 is CASSNRDSVYEQYF. The DNA of the CDR3 is TGTGCCAGTAGTAATCGGGACTCCGTCTACGAGCAGTACTTC.

The J gene is TRBJ2-1, the V gene TRBV6-6, with 8 bases fitting TRBD2. CDR3 size: 11 residues. V dropped 11 bases and J dropped 5; count of bases not matched to a gene: 2. CDR1 is MNHNY, CDR2 SVGAGI, per germline (reference sequence). The CDR3 reads CASGGDNEQFF. The CDR3 coding sequence is TGTGCCTCGGGGGGGGACAATGAGCAGTTCTTC.

V is TRBV6-1 and J is TRBJ2-7; D may be TRBD1 (6 bases). CDR1 is MNHNS, CDR2 SASEGT, per germline. V lost 1 base and J lost 0, with 13 bases in between. CDR3 length equals 16 residues. The CDR3 sequence: CASSEEQGGSSYEQYF. The CDR3 DNA reads TGTGCCAGCAGTGAAGAACAGGGTGGGTCCTCCTACGAGCAGTACTTC.

In nucleotides, the CDR3 is TGCGCCAGCAGCCAAGTAACGGGGAATAATTCACCCCTCCACTTT. Amino acid sequence: CASSQVTGNNSPLHF. The chain is built from TRBV4-1 and TRBJ1-6, with unresolved D. Trimming shortened V by 1 base and J by 5 bases, and 9 bases separated the two germline ends. The CDR3 consists of 15 residues. The V gene's germline CDR1 is MGHRA and CDR2 YSYEKL.

V and J are TRBV6-5 and TRBJ1-2; perhaps TRBD1 as D (6 bases). Deletions cut 0 bases from V and 3 bases from J, with 11 bases between. The CDR3 runs 15 residues. The V gene's germline CDR1 is MNHEY and CDR2 SVGAGI. CDR3 coding DNA: TGTGCCAGCAGTTACTCGATGGACAGCGACTATGGCTACACCTTC. The encoded protein is CASSYSMDSDYGYTF.

This chain links TRBV4-1 with TRBJ2-1; TRBD2 aligns across 9 bases. This CDR3 spans 16 amino acids. The ends lost 2 bases at V and 8 bases at J; junction bases unmatched: 10. Germline V gene lookup returns CDR1 MGHRA and CDR2 YSYEKL. The CDR3 is CASSQIGLAGTDEQFF. CDR3 coding DNA: TGCGCCAGCAGCCAAATAGGGCTAGCGGGAACGGATGAGCAGTTCTTC.

The chain uses TRBV29-1 and TRBJ1-5; a possible D gene is TRBD1 (6 bases). The CDR3 sequence is 19 residues long. Trimming stripped 6 bases from V and 3 bases from J, with 30 bases between. Germline V gene data show CDR1 as SQVTM and CDR2 as ANQGSEA. The CDR3 DNA reads TGCAGCGTCCCTAGGGGAGCGGGGAAGGGGGTCTTGTCCAATCAGCCCCAGCATTTT. This encodes CSVPRGAGKGVLSNQPQHF.

The chain carries TRBV11-2 and TRBJ2-3, with a tentative D call TRBD2 (5 bases). The CDR3 consists of 14 residues. Germline-derived CDR1 and CDR2 are SGHAT and FQNNGV. The CDR3 nucleotides read TGTGCGGGATTGAGGGCTTCTAGCACAGATACGCAGTATTTT. Protein sequence: CAGLRASSTDTQYF.

The chain is built from TRBV7-6 and TRBJ2-7; the D gene is possibly TRBD1 (5 bases). V was clipped by 2 bases and J by 3 bases, with 8 bases between them. Germline values: CDR1 SGHVS, CDR2 FNYEAQ. The CDR3 totals 13 residues. In DNA form, the CDR3 reads TGTGCCAGCAGCTTAAAGGACAACTACGAGCAGTACTTC. This gives the protein CASSLKDNYEQYF.

The rearrangement joins TRBV6-5 to TRBJ2-1, with D possibly being TRBD2 (7 bases). Per the germline V gene, CDR1 is MNHEY and CDR2 is SVGAGI. Trimming left V 6 bases short and J 14 bases short, with 23 bases between. This CDR3 has 14 residues. CDR3 sequence (DNA): TGTGCCAGCAGCCTGAACTTGGACAGCCGGGGGGAGTTCTTC. It yields the protein CASSLNLDSRGEFF.

The chain is built from TRBV4-1 and TRBJ1-2; D may be TRBD1 (6 bases). With 3 bases removed from V and 3 bases from J, the gap between germline ends came to 11 bases. The CDR3 spans 14 residues. CDR1 is MGHRA, CDR2 YSYEKL, per germline. The CDR3, as DNA: TGCGCCAGCAGCCAGGAGACAGGTTACTATGGCTACACCTTC. This translates into CASSQETGYYGYTF.

This chain connects TRBV15 to TRBJ2-1; D is undetermined. CDR3 size: 11 residues. Germline V CDR1 and CDR2: LNHNV, YYDKDF (reference sequence). The V gene lost 3 bases and the J gene lost 3 bases, with 0 bases spanning the gap. CDR3 in DNA: TGTGCCACCAGCAGCTACAATGAGCAGTTCTTC. As protein: CATSSYNEQFF.

This chain uses TRBV7-2 with TRBJ2-7, with 9 positions matching TRBD2. Germline V gives CDR1 SGHTA, CDR2 FQGNSA. J gave up 5 bases and V 4 bases, and 6 bases lay outside the gene matches. The CDR3 covers 14 residues. DNA of the CDR3: TGTGCCAGCAGCTCCATAGCGGGGGTTAACGAGCAGTACTTC. Its translation is CASSSIAGVNEQYF.

The genes are TRBV28 and TRBJ2-5; D may be TRBD1 (5 bases). CDR1 is MDHEN, CDR2 SYDVKM, per germline. This CDR3 has 15 amino acids. V was pared by 2 bases and J by 3 bases, with 13 bases between. Here the CDR3 DNA reads TGTGCCAGCAGTTTAGGGGCCCGCCCGGAAGAGACCCAGTACTTC. Its protein product is CASSLGARPEETQYF.